A single sample gave rise to the 19 T cell receptor beta chains below, sequenced in a study of cytomegalovirus exposure and HLA in healthy donors. 13 Jbeta primers and 60 Vbeta primers were used for the PCR. TCRdb keeps only in-frame clones here, not all; method: immunoSEQ multiplex PCR. The sample contains under 200,000 clones, around 75% of which appear only once. Source material: PBMCs. The source of these receptors is a woman in her twenties or thirties in good health and CMV-seronegative.

This rearrangement joins TRBV7-9 to TRBJ1-5, with 12 bases lining up with TRBD1. V shed 4 bases and J 0 bases; nucleotides not matched to a gene: 10. Germline values: CDR1 SEHNR, CDR2 FQNEAQ (reference sequence). There are 19 residues in the CDR3. As DNA, the CDR3 is TGTGCCAGCAGCTCCGGGACAGGGGGCAACCTGGTTAGCAATCAGCCCCAGCATTTT. It specifies CASSSGTGGNLVSNQPQHF.

The chain couples TRBV7-9 to TRBJ2-7, with D maybe TRBD2 (6 bases). CDR1 is SEHNR and CDR2 is FQNEAQ in the germline V gene (reference sequence). The CDR3 runs to 15 residues. Trimming removed 1 base from V and 2 bases from J, with 12 bases in between. The CDR3 region has the DNA TGTGCCAGCAGCTTAGGCGGGACGGAAGCCTACGAGCAGTACTTC. Translation: CASSLGGTEAYEQYF.

The rearrangement uses TRBV29-1 and TRBJ2-1, with D perhaps TRBD2 (7 bases). V shed 8 bases and J shed 5 bases, with 22 bases lying between them. The CDR3 has 15 residues. The V gene's germline CDR1 is SQVTM and CDR2 ANQGSEA. CDR3 nucleotide sequence: TGCAGCCTTCGGTCGATGGGGGGGACACACAATGAGCAGTTCTTC. This codes for CSLRSMGGTHNEQFF.

The rearrangement links TRBV30 to TRBJ2-1; 8 bases are a match to TRBD2. Per germline, CDR1 GTSNPN and CDR2 SVGIG (reference sequence). Trimming removed 3 bases from V and 9 bases from J; junction bases left unmatched: 13. This CDR3 contains 15 residues. CDR3 coding DNA: TGTGCCTGGAGCCCCCCGAGCGGGAGTTTCGGTGAGCAGTTCTTC. This sequence encodes CAWSPPSGSFGEQFF.

The chain carries TRBV19 and TRBJ2-7, with no clear D. Germline CDR1 is LNHDA and CDR2 is SQIVND (reference sequence). This CDR3 is 11 amino acids long. The V end was cut by 5 bases, the J end by 4 bases, with 6 bases between. The DNA for the CDR3 is TGTGCCAGTAGTGCTAAATACGAGCAGTACTTC. Its translation: CASSAKYEQYF.

This clone occurred once. V gene TRBV19 combines with J gene TRBJ1-1; D may be TRBD1 (5 bases). CDR3 length equals 12 residues. Deletions cut 3 bases from V and 5 bases from J, with 7 bases between. Germline-derived CDR1 and CDR2 are LNHDA and SQIVND (reference sequence). The CDR3 region is CASSMGGTEAFF. For the CDR3, the DNA is TGTGCCAGTAGTATGGGGGGAACTGAAGCTTTCTTT.

The chain couples TRBV7-2 to TRBJ2-7; possible D gene TRBD2, 6 bases. Per germline, CDR1 SGHTA and CDR2 FQGNSA. The CDR3 is made up of 13 amino acids. Between the trimmed V and J ends, which lost 5 bases and 0 bases, there was a span of 8 bases. CDR3 in amino acids: CASSHSGSYEQYF. The DNA of the CDR3 is TGTGCCAGCAGCCATAGCGGCTCCTACGAGCAGTACTTC.

In DNA form, the CDR3 reads TGTGCCAGCAGTGCTTTGGAGGGGTCTAGTCGTGCTTTCTTT. Amino acids: CASSALEGSSRAFF. V usage is TRBV2 and J usage is TRBJ1-1, with D maybe TRBD1 (5 bases). The CDR3 length is 14 residues. V lost 4 bases and J lost 11, with 20 bases in between. Germline CDR1 is SNHLY and CDR2 is FYNNEI.

This rearrangement joins TRBV7-2 to TRBJ2-7, with D perhaps matching TRBD1 (5 bases). Germline V gene sequence: CDR1 SGHTA, CDR2 FQGNSA. V lost 5 bases and J 4 bases, leaving 18 bases between the germline ends. This CDR3 has 15 residues. CDR3 in amino acids: CASSAWTLMGYEQYF. As DNA, the CDR3 is TGTGCCAGCAGCGCCTGGACACTCATGGGATACGAGCAGTACTTC.

V usage is TRBV19 and J usage is TRBJ1-1, with 9 positions matching TRBD1. The ends lost 6 bases at V and 0 bases at J; junction bases unmatched: 11. The CDR3 covers 17 residues. Germline CDR1 is LNHDA and CDR2 is SQIVND (reference sequence). The CDR3 region is CASSPGTGLTLNTEAFF. The CDR3 nucleotides read TGTGCCAGTAGCCCCGGGACAGGGCTAACCCTGAACACTGAAGCTTTCTTT.

The chain recombines TRBV7-2 with TRBJ2-3; D is undetermined. Germline-derived CDR1 and CDR2 are SGHTA and FQGNSA. V lost 5 bases and J 6 bases, leaving 15 bases between the germline ends. The CDR3 sequence is 14 residues long. The CDR3 loop is CASSPLVVLDTQYF. The CDR3 region has the DNA TGTGCCAGCAGCCCCTTGGTAGTTCTCGATACGCAGTATTTT.

The chain employs TRBV2 and TRBJ1-4; the match to TRBD1 covers 8 bases. CDR1 SNHLY and CDR2 FYNNEI come from the germline V gene. The V segment lost 8 bases and the J segment 7 bases; nucleotides outside the gene matches: 12. The CDR3 has 15 amino acids. In DNA form, the CDR3 reads TGTGCCAGCCGTTCGGTACAGGGGGTTTTTGAAAAACTGTTTTTT. Its translation: CASRSVQGVFEKLFF.

The chain joins TRBV4-1 to TRBJ1-2; 8 bases map to TRBD1. With V trimmed by 2 bases and J by 8 bases, 7 bases remained unmatched. Germline V gene data show CDR1 as MGHRA and CDR2 as YSYEKL. CDR3 length equals 14 residues. The CDR3 sequence is CASSQTGGVGGYTF. CDR3 sequence (DNA): TGCGCCAGCAGCCAAACAGGGGGTGTAGGGGGCTACACCTTC.

The chain joins TRBV6-4 to TRBJ2-3; TRBD2 matches 10 bases. Trimming took 2 bases from V and 5 from J; bases not matched to a gene: 7. Germline V gene sequence: CDR1 MRHNA, CDR2 SNTAGT. The CDR3 sequence is 16 residues long. The CDR3: CASSDGAGGPEDTQYF. CDR3 DNA: TGTGCCAGCAGTGACGGAGCGGGAGGGCCAGAAGATACGCAGTATTTT.

The chain combines TRBV27 with TRBJ2-3; perhaps TRBD2 as D (5 bases). This CDR3 spans 15 amino acids. The germline V and J ends were trimmed by 2 bases and 6 bases, with 15 bases remaining between them. Germline V CDR1 and CDR2: MNHEY, SMNVEV (reference sequence). The CDR3 region is CASSLSASSTDTQYF. CDR3 coding DNA: TGTGCCAGCAGTTTAAGTGCTAGCAGTACCGATACGCAGTATTTT.

V gene TRBV7-3 combines with J gene TRBJ1-2, with 8 bases that match TRBD1. The germline CDR1 and CDR2 sequences are SGHTA and FQGTGA. The CDR3 extends over 13 amino acids. The V gene end was trimmed by 6 bases and the J gene end by 9 bases; junction bases not matched to a gene: 9. The CDR3: CASRSTGGGSYTF. The CDR3, as DNA: TGTGCCAGCAGATCCACAGGGGGAGGAAGCTACACCTTC.

The J gene is TRBJ1-3, the V gene TRBV4-1; 9 nucleotides agree with TRBD1. CDR3 length: 16 amino acids. Germline trimming cut 5 bases from V and 1 base from J; bases unmatched to any gene: 6. Germline V gives CDR1 MGHRA, CDR2 YSYEKL. CDR3 region: CASSSRTGASGNTIYF. DNA for the CDR3: TGCGCCAGCAGCTCCCGGACAGGGGCGTCTGGAAACACCATATATTTT.

As DNA, the CDR3 is TGTGCCAGTAGTACACTAGCGGGAGGTGGGAAGGAGCAGTTCTTC. Translation gives CASSTLAGGGKEQFF. The J gene is TRBJ2-1, the V gene TRBV19, with 12 positions matching TRBD2. The ends lost 4 bases at V and 10 bases at J; junction bases unmatched: 8. The CDR3 extends over 15 amino acids. The germline gives CDR1 LNHDA, CDR2 SQIVND (reference sequence).

The chain is built from TRBV7-9 and TRBJ1-1; 8 bases fit TRBD1. The germline V gene has CDR1 SEHNR and CDR2 FQNEAQ (reference sequence). V was pared by 4 bases and J by 1 base, with 2 bases of the junction left unmatched. CDR3 length: 14 residues. CDR3 amino acids: CASSSDRGNTEAFF. In nucleotides, the CDR3 is TGTGCCAGCAGCTCAGACAGGGGGAACACTGAAGCTTTCTTT. The whole variable domain, filled in from reference TRBV7-9 and TRBJ1-1, reads DTGVSQNPRHKITKRGQNVTFRCDPISEHNRLYWYRQTLGQGPEFLTYFQNEAQLEKSRLLSDRFSAERPKGSFSTLEIQRTEQGDSAMYLCASSSDRGNTEAFFGQGTRLTVV.